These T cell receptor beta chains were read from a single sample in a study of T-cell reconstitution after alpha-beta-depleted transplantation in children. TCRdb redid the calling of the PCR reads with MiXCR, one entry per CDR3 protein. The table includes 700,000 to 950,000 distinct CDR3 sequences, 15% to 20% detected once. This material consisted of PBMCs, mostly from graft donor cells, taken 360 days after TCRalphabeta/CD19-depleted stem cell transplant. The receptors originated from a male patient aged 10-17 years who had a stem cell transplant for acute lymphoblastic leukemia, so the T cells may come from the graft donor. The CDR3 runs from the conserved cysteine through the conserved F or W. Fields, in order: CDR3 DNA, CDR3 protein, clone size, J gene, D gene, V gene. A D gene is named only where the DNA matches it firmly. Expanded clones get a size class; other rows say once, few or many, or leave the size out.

DNA: TGTGCCTGGAGGGGGGCGGAGTACTACGAGCAGTACTTC
CDR3: CAWRGAEYYEQYF
size: few
J: TRBJ2-7
D: NA
V: TRBV30

DNA: TGCAGTGCAAGAGATAGGACAGGGGGGAACAATGAGCAGTTCTTC
CDR3: CSARDRTGGNNEQFF
size: many
J: TRBJ2-1
D: TRBD1
V: TRBV20-1

DNA: TGCGCCAGCAGCTTGTGGTCTAACACTGAAGCTTTCTTT
CDR3: CASSLWSNTEAFF
size: few
J: TRBJ1-1
D: NA
V: TRBV5-1

DNA: TGTGCCAGCAGTGTATCCCAAGGAGGGGCCGGAGAGACCCAGTACTTC
CDR3: CASSVSQGGAGETQYF
size: NA
J: TRBJ2-5
D: NA
V: TRBV28

DNA: TGTGCCAGCAGCTTAGATCCCCGCCCACAGAGGGTGTTTTTT
CDR3: CASSLDPRPQRVFF
size: many
J: TRBJ2-2
D: NA
V: TRBV11-2

DNA: TGTGCCAGCAGCGGGCAGGGGTTTTACTATGGCTACACCTTC
CDR3: CASSGQGFYYGYTF
size: NA
J: TRBJ1-2
D: NA
V: TRBV9

DNA: TGTGCCAGCAGCACACTAGCGGGAGACTCCTACGAGCAGTACTTC
CDR3: CASSTLAGDSYEQYF
size: many
J: TRBJ2-7
D: TRBD2
V: TRBV7-6

DNA: TGTGCCAGCAGTTTTCAGGGGACAGGAGGCTACGAGCAGTACTTC
CDR3: CASSFQGTGGYEQYF
size: NA
J: TRBJ2-7
D: TRBD1
V: TRBV12-3/TRBV12-4

DNA: TGTGCCAGCAGACAACTAGCTTCCGACGGGGAGCTGTTTTTT
CDR3: CASRQLASDGELFF
size: many
J: TRBJ2-2
D: NA
V: TRBV6-5

DNA: TGCGCCAGCAGCCGGGACGGTGTTAACACTGAAGCTTTCTTT
CDR3: CASSRDGVNTEAFF
size: NA
J: TRBJ1-1
D: NA
V: TRBV5-1

DNA: TGCGCCAGCAGCCACAAGTGGACAGGGGGAAATAGCAATCAGCCCCAGCATTTT
CDR3: CASSHKWTGGNSNQPQHF
size: few
J: TRBJ1-5
D: TRBD1
V: TRBV4-3

DNA: TGTGCCAGCAGTTTAATAACACGGCAGGGCAGCTACGAGCAGTACTTC
CDR3: CASSLITRQGSYEQYF
size: few
J: TRBJ2-7
D: NA
V: TRBV28

DNA: TGTGCCAGCAGCTTACTCCGACAGGGAAACTATGGCTACACCTTC
CDR3: CASSLLRQGNYGYTF
size: few
J: TRBJ1-2
D: TRBD1
V: TRBV7-9

DNA: TGCGCCAGCAGCTTGGATGGGGGGACCGTATCCTACGAGCAGTACTTC
CDR3: CASSLDGGTVSYEQYF
size: NA
J: TRBJ2-7
D: NA
V: TRBV5-1

DNA: TGCGCCAGCAGCCCGGGGGCACGGGAGTCACCGAAAGAGACCCAGTACTTC
CDR3: CASSPGARESPKETQYF
size: NA
J: TRBJ2-5
D: NA
V: TRBV4-1

DNA: TGTGCCAGCAGCGTTATCCCGGGCCAAATCCACTCTGGGGCCAACGTCCTGACTTTC
CDR3: CASSVIPGQIHSGANVLTF
size: NA
J: TRBJ2-6
D: NA
V: TRBV9

DNA: TGTGCCAGCAGTACGTCTGCACTAGCGGGGTACCAAGAGACCCAGTACTTC
CDR3: CASSTSALAGYQETQYF
size: NA
J: TRBJ2-5
D: TRBD2
V: TRBV27